The rows below give T cell receptor beta chains drawn from one sample of a study of T cell responses to AZD1222 COVID-19 vaccine. Profiled with immunoSEQ multiplex PCR; TCRdb holds only in-frame clones, not every one. Here the sample spans about 140,000 clones, about 90% being singletons. The material was peripheral blood, obtained 28 days after the second AZD1222 dose. The receptors originated from an adult who received the AZD1222 COVID-19 vaccine. The CDR3 runs from the conserved cysteine through the conserved F or W. The D gene is left open where the match is weak. The size entry is marked missing in some rows and otherwise reads once, few, many or a size class.

>TRBJ2-7|TRBV19|.|once
TGTGCCAGTAGCCGGATGCCAGGGAACTCCTACGAGCAGTACTTC
CASSRMPGNSYEQYF
>TRBJ2-1|TRBV11-3|TRBD2|.
TGTGCCAGCAGCCCTGGACTAGCGGGAGGGAGCTCCTACAATGAGCAGTTCTTC
CASSPGLAGGSSYNEQFF
>TRBJ2-7|TRBV6-5|TRBD2|.
TGTGCCAGCAGTTATGGCGGGAGCGGTAGCGAGCAGTACTTC
CASSYGGSGSEQYF
>TRBJ2-7|TRBV4-1|.|.
TGCGCCAGCAGCCAAGTTGCTATGGGGGACGAGCAGTACTTC
CASSQVAMGDEQYF
>TRBJ2-1|TRBV28|.|.
TGTGCCAGCAGTCCGTTCGATTCCGGGACACACTCCTACAATGAGCAGTTCTTC
CASSPFDSGTHSYNEQFF
>TRBJ2-1|TRBV5-1|TRBD1|.
TGCGCCAGCAGCTCCTGGCGGGGGACAGGGTCTCCGAGGGAGCAGTTCTTC
CASSSWRGTGSPREQFF
>TRBJ2-7|TRBV4-3|TRBD2|.
TGCGCCAGCAGCCAAGATTGGACTAGCGGGAGCTACGAGCAGTACTTC
CASSQDWTSGSYEQYF
>TRBJ1-3|TRBV18|TRBD1|.
TGTGCCAGCTCACCGCCCGGGACAGGTGGTGGAAACACCATATATTTT
CASSPPGTGGGNTIYF
>TRBJ2-1|TRBV5-1|.|.
TGCGCCAGCCGCACCCGCCCGGTGCCGCAGGCCGATATTGAGCAGTTCTTC
CASRTRPVPQADIEQFF
>TRBJ1-4|TRBV2|.|.
TGTGCCAGCAGTGAAGCATGGCAGGCCGAGGGACTGTTTTTT
CASSEAWQAEGLFF
>TRBJ2-7|TRBV6-2/TRBV6-3|.|.
TGTGCCAGCAGTTACTCGATCGGTTACGAGCAGTACTTC
CASSYSIGYEQYF
>TRBJ1-2|TRBV28|.|.
TGTGCCAGCACCCCGGGGGGGCCGGAAGGCTACACCTTC
CASTPGGPEGYTF
>TRBJ1-2|TRBV9|.|.
TGTGCCAGCAGCGTAGAACAGACTAGCTATGGCTACACCTTC
CASSVEQTSYGYTF
>TRBJ1-2|TRBV5-1|TRBD1|.
TGCGCCAGCAGCTCCCACTTATCAGGACAGGCCTATGGCTACACCTTC
CASSSHLSGQAYGYTF
>TRBJ1-5|TRBV19|.|.
TGTGCCAGTAGTAGCATGAGCAGGGGCTACAATCAGCCCCAGCATTTT
CASSSMSRGYNQPQHF
>TRBJ2-5|TRBV3-1/TRBV3-2|.|few
TGTGCCAGCAGCCAAGAAGGAGGGGATGAGACCCAGTACTTC
CASSQEGGDETQYF
>TRBJ1-2|TRBV6-2/TRBV6-3|.|.
TGTGCCAGCAGTTACTCCTCGACAGTTTATGGCTACACCTTC
CASSYSSTVYGYTF
>TRBJ2-7|TRBV9|.|.
TGTGCCAGCAGCCCCAGACAAGCCCCCTACGAGCAGTACTTC
CASSPRQAPYEQYF
>TRBJ2-6|TRBV7-9|.|.
TGTGCCAGCAGCTTCGGACGGGATGGAGGGGCCAACGTCCTGACTTTC
CASSFGRDGGANVLTF
>TRBJ1-1|TRBV7-3|.|.
TGTGCCAGCAGCTATCGGAGAAACACTGAAGCTTTCTTT
CASSYRRNTEAFF
>TRBJ1-2|TRBV3-1/TRBV3-2|.|.
TGTGCCAGCAGCCAAGATCGCAGGCCCTTGTGGTACACCTTC
CASSQDRRPLWYTF
>TRBJ1-2|TRBV13|.|.
TGTGCCAGCAGCCCACGGACCGTGGTGGGCGGCTACACCTTC
CASSPRTVVGGYTF
>TRBJ2-2|TRBV6-4|TRBD2|.
TGTGCCAGCAGTGACGCGACTAGCGGGAACACCGGGGAGCTGTTTTTT
CASSDATSGNTGELFF
>TRBJ2-7|TRBV27|TRBD1|once
TGTGCCAGCAGTTTTGGACAGGGGGCGGGAGAGCAGTACTTC
CASSFGQGAGEQYF
>TRBJ1-2|TRBV5-1|.|few
TGCGCCAGCAGCTTGGTCCAGGATTACAGGGCTGGCTACACCTTC
CASSLVQDYRAGYTF
>TRBJ1-1|TRBV28|.|.
TGTGCCAGCAGCCTAGGGACTGAAGCTTTCTTT
CASSLGTEAFF
>TRBJ1-1|TRBV9|.|.
TGTGCCAGCAGCGTGGACCATAAGGGACGGACGAACACTGAAGCTTTCTTT
CASSVDHKGRTNTEAFF
>TRBJ1-1|TRBV10-3|TRBD1|.
TGTGCCATCAGTCAGGGGGTGATCACTGAAGCTTTCTTT
CAISQGVITEAFF
>TRBJ2-4|TRBV7-2|TRBD2|.
TGTGCCAGCAGCGCGACTAGCTTGGAAAACATTCAGTACTTC
CASSATSLENIQYF
>TRBJ1-1|TRBV3-1/TRBV3-2|.|.
TGTGCCAGCAGCCAAGAGGGGGGGGCGACTGAAGCTTTCTTT
CASSQEGGATEAFF
>TRBJ1-5|TRBV5-1|.|.
TGCGCCAGCAGCTTGGAGGGGCTTCAGCCCCAGCATTTT
CASSLEGLQPQHF
>TRBJ1-1|TRBV6-5|TRBD1|.
TGTGCCAGCAGTTACGTGGCAGGGGGTATGAACACTGAAGCTTTCTTT
CASSYVAGGMNTEAFF
>TRBJ2-2|TRBV4-3|TRBD1|.
TGCGCCAGCAGCCAAGAATGGCAGGGGGCCGACACCGGGGAGCTGTTTTTT
CASSQEWQGADTGELFF
>TRBJ2-5|TRBV5-1|.|once
TGCGCCAGCAGCTCCCTTCAGGGTTGGCAAGAGACCCAGTACTTC
CASSSLQGWQETQYF
>TRBJ1-4|TRBV30|.|.
TGTGCCTGGAGTATTAAGAGGGTTGGGAATGAAAAACTGTTTTTT
CAWSIKRVGNEKLFF
>TRBJ2-2|TRBV19|.|.
TGTGCCAGTAGTATGTTGGGCCGGAGGTCGGGCGGGGAGCTGTTTTTT
CASSMLGRRSGGELFF
>TRBJ2-5|TRBV18|.|.
TGTGCCAGCTCACCACCGACGGCTGAGACCCAGTACTTC
CASSPPTAETQYF
>TRBJ2-7|TRBV19|.|.
TGTGCCAGTAGTATTCAGGGGATGGGCGAGCAGTACTTC
CASSIQGMGEQYF
>TRBJ2-1|TRBV7-2|TRBD2|.
TGTGCCAGCAGCTTAGTACTAGCGAGTGAGCAGTTCTTC
CASSLVLASEQFF
>TRBJ2-2|TRBV4-3|TRBD2|.
TGCGCCAGCAGCCTGCGAGCGGGAGCGGCGAACACCGGGGAGCTGTTTTTT
CASSLRAGAANTGELFF
>TRBJ2-2|TRBV7-2|.|.
TGTGCCAGCAGCCGGGACTCCCACCTCGGGGAGCTGTTTTTT
CASSRDSHLGELFF
>TRBJ2-1|TRBV7-8|.|once
TGTGCCAGCAGCTTTTATAGCGGAAGCTCCTACAATGAGCAGTTCTTC
CASSFYSGSSYNEQFF
>TRBJ2-2|TRBV4-1|.|.
TGCGCCAGCAGCCGATCCCGCATACCGAACACCGGGGAGCTGTTTTTT
CASSRSRIPNTGELFF
>TRBJ2-2|TRBV11-2|.|.
TGTGCCAGCAGCTTAGCAGGGGCGAACACCGGGGAGCTGTTTTTT
CASSLAGANTGELFF
>TRBJ2-6|TRBV28|.|.
TGTGCCAGCAAGGGGGGAGCCGGGGCCAACGTCCTGACTTTC
CASKGGAGANVLTF
>TRBJ2-2|TRBV19|.|.
TGTGCCAGTAGTATCGGCGGGACGAACACCGGGGAGCTGTTTTTT
CASSIGGTNTGELFF
>TRBJ2-3|TRBV7-2|TRBD2|.
TGTGCCAGCAGCTTAGGTGCGGGGACTAGCGGAAATACGCAGTATTTT
CASSLGAGTSGNTQYF
>TRBJ1-5|TRBV19|.|.
TGTGCCAGTACTCCCATGGGGGGTGGTCAGCCCCAGCATTTT
CASTPMGGGQPQHF
>TRBJ1-6|TRBV24-1|TRBD1|.
TGTGCCACCAGTGCCGGGACAGCTAATTCACCCCTCCACTTT
CATSAGTANSPLHF
>TRBJ1-3|TRBV9|.|.
TGTGCCAGCAGCGTAGAGCCCACTTCTGGAAACACCATATATTTT
CASSVEPTSGNTIYF
>TRBJ2-1|TRBV7-3|.|.
TGTGCCAGCAGCTTATCTAGGGGGACGAGCTCCTACAATGAGCAGTTCTTC
CASSLSRGTSSYNEQFF
>TRBJ1-4|TRBV5-4|TRBD1|.
TGTGCCAGCAGTCCCGGGACAGGGAAAGAAAAACTGTTTTTT
CASSPGTGKEKLFF
>TRBJ1-5|TRBV9|.|.
TGTGCCAGCAGCGTAGTAGGGGATCCCAATCAGCCCCAGCATTTT
CASSVVGDPNQPQHF
>TRBJ1-1|TRBV7-3|.|.
TGTGCCAGCAGCTTGGGCATTGGGGGCCGGACTGAAGCTTTCTTT
CASSLGIGGRTEAFF
>TRBJ2-1|TRBV14|.|.
TGTGCCAGCAGCCATTACAATGAGCAGTTCTTC
CASSHYNEQFF
>TRBJ1-6|TRBV5-4|.|.
TGTGCCAGCAGCCCCAGGTCTGGGCCACCCCTCCACTTT
CASSPRSGPPLHF
>TRBJ1-4|TRBV5-1|.|.
TGCGCCAGCAGCTTGGGGGTTCGGAATGAAAAACTGTTTTTT
CASSLGVRNEKLFF
>TRBJ1-2|TRBV6-2/TRBV6-3|TRBD1|few
TGTGCCAGCAGTTCCACTCCGGGACAGGGAGACTATGGCTACACCTTC
CASSSTPGQGDYGYTF
>TRBJ1-1|TRBV12-5|.|.
TGTGCTAGTGGTTTGGGGCAGACCTCTGAAGCTTTCTTT
CASGLGQTSEAFF